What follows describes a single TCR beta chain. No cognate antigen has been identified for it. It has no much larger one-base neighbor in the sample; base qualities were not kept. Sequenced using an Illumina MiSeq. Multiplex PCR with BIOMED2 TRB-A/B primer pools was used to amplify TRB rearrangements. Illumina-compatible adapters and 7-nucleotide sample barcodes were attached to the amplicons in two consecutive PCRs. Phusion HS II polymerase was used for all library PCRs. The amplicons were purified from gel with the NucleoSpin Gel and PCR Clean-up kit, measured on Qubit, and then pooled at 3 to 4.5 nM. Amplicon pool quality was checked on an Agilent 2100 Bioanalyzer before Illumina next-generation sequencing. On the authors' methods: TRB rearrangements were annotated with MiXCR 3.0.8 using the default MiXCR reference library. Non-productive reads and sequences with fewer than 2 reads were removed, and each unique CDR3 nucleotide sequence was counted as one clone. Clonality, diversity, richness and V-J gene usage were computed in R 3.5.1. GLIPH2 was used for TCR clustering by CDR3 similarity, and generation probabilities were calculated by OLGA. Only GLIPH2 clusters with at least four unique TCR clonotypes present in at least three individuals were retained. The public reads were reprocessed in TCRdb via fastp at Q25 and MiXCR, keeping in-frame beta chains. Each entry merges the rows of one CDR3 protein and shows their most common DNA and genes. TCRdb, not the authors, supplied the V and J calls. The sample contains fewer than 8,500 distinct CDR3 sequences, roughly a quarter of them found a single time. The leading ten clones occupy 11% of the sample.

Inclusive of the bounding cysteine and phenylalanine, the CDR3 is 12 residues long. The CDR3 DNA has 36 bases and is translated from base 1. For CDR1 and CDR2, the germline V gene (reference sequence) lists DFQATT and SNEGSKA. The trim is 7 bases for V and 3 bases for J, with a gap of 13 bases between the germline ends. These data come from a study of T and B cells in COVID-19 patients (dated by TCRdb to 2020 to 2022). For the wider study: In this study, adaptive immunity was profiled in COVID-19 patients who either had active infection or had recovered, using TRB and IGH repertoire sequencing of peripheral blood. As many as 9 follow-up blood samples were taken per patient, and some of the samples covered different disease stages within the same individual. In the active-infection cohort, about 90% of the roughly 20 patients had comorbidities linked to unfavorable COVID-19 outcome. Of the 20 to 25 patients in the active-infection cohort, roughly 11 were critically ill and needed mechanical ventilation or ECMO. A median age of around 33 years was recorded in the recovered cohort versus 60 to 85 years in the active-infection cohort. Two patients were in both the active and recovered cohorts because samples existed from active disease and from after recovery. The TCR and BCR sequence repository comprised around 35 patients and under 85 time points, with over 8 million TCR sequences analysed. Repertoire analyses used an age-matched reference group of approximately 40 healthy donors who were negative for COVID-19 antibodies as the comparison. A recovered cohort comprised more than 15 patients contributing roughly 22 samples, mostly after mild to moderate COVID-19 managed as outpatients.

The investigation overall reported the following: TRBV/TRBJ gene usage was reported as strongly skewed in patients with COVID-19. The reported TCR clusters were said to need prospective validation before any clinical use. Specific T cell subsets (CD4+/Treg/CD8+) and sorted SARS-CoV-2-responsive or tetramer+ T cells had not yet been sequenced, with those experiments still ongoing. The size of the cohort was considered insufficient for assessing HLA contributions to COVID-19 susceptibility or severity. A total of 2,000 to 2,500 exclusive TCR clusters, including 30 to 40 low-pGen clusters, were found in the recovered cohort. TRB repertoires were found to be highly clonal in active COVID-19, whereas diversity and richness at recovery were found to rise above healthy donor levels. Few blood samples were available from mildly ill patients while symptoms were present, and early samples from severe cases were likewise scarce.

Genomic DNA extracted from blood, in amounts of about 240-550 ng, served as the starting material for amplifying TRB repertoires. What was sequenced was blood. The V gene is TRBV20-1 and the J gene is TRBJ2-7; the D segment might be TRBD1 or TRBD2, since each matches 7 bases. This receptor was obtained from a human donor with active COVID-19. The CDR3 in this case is CSVSGGGYEQYF. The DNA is TGCAGTGTTTCAGGGGGGGGCTACGAGCAGTACTTC.